This TCR beta chain was sequenced during a study of immune evolution from preneoplasia to lung adenocarcinoma. On this clone itself: Antigen: not known.

The protocol was immunoSEQ multiplex PCR, while the TCRdb copy is restricted to in-frame clones and leaves out a portion. The sample has roughly 4,700 clones, about 80% seen once. General study results and limits: From normal lung to invasive adenocarcinoma, top clone frequencies appeared to decrease.

The sequencing input was FFPE adjacent normal lung tissue. This receptor was taken from a person aged 60-80 years with lung adenocarcinoma.

CDR3 sequence: CASSQEPANTEAFF. CDR3 in DNA: TGCGCCAGCAGCCAAGAGCCGGCGAACACTGAAGCTTTCTTT. This chain joins TRBV4-3 and TRBJ1-1; D not resolved. CDR1 and CDR2 from the germline V gene are LGHNA and YSLEER. The CDR3 totals 14 residues. Trimming took 0 bases from V and 1 from J, leaving 6 bases between them.